There are a few counts of the clone carrying this T cell receptor beta chain. Its antigen is unidentified. This specimen belongs to a study of blood T cells in healthy people across ages. Study-level results: Age advanced and TCR beta diversity per million T cells fell, roughly linearly.

Using a J-beta primer mix together with a sample-barcoded 5' primer, a second PCR was run for roughly 7 to 12 cycles. TCRdb reprocessed the 5' RACE reads via MiXCR and lists one record per CDR3 protein. The table lists about 800,000 distinct CDR3 sequences, 25% of them singletons. The sample was also reused in another study, on T cells of mothers and their children. From that study: A few healthy Caucasian mothers, along with their six children, served as the donors.

The sequence was collected from a boy between 10 and 17 years old in good health. Sequencing was carried out using blood.

For the CDR3, the DNA is TGCGCCGACACCGGGACTAGCGGAGGGGGGTTCTCCTACAATGAGCAGTTCTTC. Its protein is CADTGTSGGGFSYNEQFF. The chain has TRBV4-3 and TRBJ2-1, with TRBD2 matching over 11 bases. From germline, CDR1 is LGHNA and CDR2 YSLEER. The CDR3 is made up of 18 amino acids. V shed 11 bases and J 0 bases; nucleotides not matched to a gene: 15.